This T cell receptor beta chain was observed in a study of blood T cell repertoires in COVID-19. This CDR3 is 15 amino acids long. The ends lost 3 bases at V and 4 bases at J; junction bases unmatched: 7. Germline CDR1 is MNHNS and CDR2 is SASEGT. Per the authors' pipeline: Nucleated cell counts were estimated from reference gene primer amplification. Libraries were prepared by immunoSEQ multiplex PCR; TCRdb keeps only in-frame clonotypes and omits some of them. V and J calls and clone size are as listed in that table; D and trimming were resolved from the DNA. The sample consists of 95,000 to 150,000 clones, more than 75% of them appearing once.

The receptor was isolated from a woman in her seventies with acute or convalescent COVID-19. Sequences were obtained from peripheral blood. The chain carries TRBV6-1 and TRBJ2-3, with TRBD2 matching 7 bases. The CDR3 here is CASSDVAGEPDTQYF. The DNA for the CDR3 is TGTGCCAGCAGTGATGTGGCGGGGGAGCCAGATACGCAGTATTTT.